This T cell receptor (beta chain) derives from a study of blood T cell repertoires in COVID-19. Study-level information: T cells, B-cell-depleted T cells, or PBMCs supplied cDNA or gDNA.

This table comes from immunoSEQ multiplex PCR, and its TCRdb copy is limited to in-frame clones, with some not included. The data show 280,000 or so clones, around nine tenths seen once. V trimming: 5 bases; J trimming: 8 bases; junction bases outside the gene matches: 6. The CDR3 is 14 amino acids. The germline V gene encodes CDR1 LNHDA and CDR2 SQIVND (reference sequence). Among Cohort 3 donors, those recovered had two negative PCRs, clearance, or symptom resolution. This TCR was sampled from a woman aged 40 to 50 who had recovered from COVID-19. Sequenced material: PBMCs or T cells enriched from blood (not recorded which). The rearrangement uses TRBV19 and TRBJ1-4; 9 bases map to TRBD1. CDR3 in DNA: TGTGCCAGTAGTGCGCGACAGGGGGGCGAAAAACTGTTTTTT. Translated, it gives CASSARQGGEKLFF.